These 10 T cell receptor beta chains were sequenced from one sample in a study of metastatic and nonmetastatic thyroid tumors. Treatment of any kind had been given to no patient before thyroid surgery. TCRdb reanalyzed the PCR reads with MiXCR. Here the sample spans 35,000 to 50,000 clones, under 4% being singletons. Sample: blood. These receptor sequences come from a female donor with papillary thyroid cancer or a benign thyroid nodule (not recorded which). Some clones in this sample may be carry-over from other donors' samples.

This clone has ten or more counts. The V and J genes are TRBV14 and TRBJ2-7; no reliable D call. The CDR3 is 15 amino acids. Germline CDR1 and CDR2: SGHDN and FVKESK. V shed 4 bases and J shed 2 bases, with 15 bases lying between them. This CDR3 is CASSPPGSRAYEQYF. CDR3 coding DNA: TGTGCCAGCAGCCCCCCCGGGTCACGGGCCTACGAGCAGTACTTC.

The rearrangement links TRBV11-3 to TRBJ2-1; 12 positions match TRBD2. The CDR3 spans 15 residues. In germline, CDR1 is SGHNT, CDR2 YENEEA. V dropped 5 bases and J dropped 7; count of bases not matched to a gene: 6. The CDR3 spells CASSPRTSGKNEQFF. In nucleotides, the CDR3 is TGTGCCAGCAGCCCCCGGACTAGCGGGAAAAATGAGCAGTTCTTC.

This clone occurred a few times. The chain has TRBV5-1 and TRBJ2-7; D assignment may be TRBD1 or TRBD2 (6 bases each). V was trimmed by 4 bases and J by 2 bases, leaving 19 bases between them. The CDR3 contains 16 residues. The germline CDR1 and CDR2 sequences are SGHRS and YFSETQ. The CDR3 spells CASSLLPGADTYEQYF. The CDR3 DNA follows: TGCGCCAGCAGCCTTCTCCCGGGGGCTGATACCTACGAGCAGTACTTC.

This clone appeared many times. V is TRBV12-3 or TRBV12-4 and J is TRBJ1-3; D is perhaps TRBD1 (5 bases). Trimming stripped 8 bases from V and 4 bases from J, with 15 bases between. The CDR3 covers 14 residues. The CDR3 loop reads CASGTPGGGNTIYF. In DNA form, the CDR3 reads TGTGCCAGCGGGACCCCTGGGGGAGGAAACACCATATATTTT.

This clone was detected many times. The J gene is TRBJ1-2, the V gene TRBV7-9; TRBD1 might be the D (5 bases). V shed 1 base and J shed 7 bases, with 13 bases lying between them. CDR1 is SEHNR, CDR2 FQNEAQ, per germline (reference sequence). The CDR3 has 14 residues. The CDR3 loop reads CASSLDRSLGGYTF. The CDR3 region has the DNA TGTGCCAGCAGCTTAGACAGGTCCCTGGGTGGCTACACCTTC.

This clone has just a few counts. This sequence joins TRBV10-3 and TRBJ2-2; a possible D gene is TRBD2 (6 bases). Germline-derived CDR1 and CDR2 are ENHRY and SYGVKD. The V gene lost 10 bases and the J gene lost 0 bases, with 12 bases spanning the gap. This CDR3 comprises 14 residues. In DNA form, the CDR3 reads TGTGCCACTGCGGGACTTACGAACACCGGGGAGCTGTTTTTT. It is translated as CATAGLTNTGELFF.

The rearrangement uses TRBV20-1 and TRBJ1-4; D is uncertain. The CDR3 is 13 amino acids. Germline V lookup: CDR1 DFQATT, CDR2 SNEGSKA (reference sequence). Deletions cut 0 bases from V and 7 bases from J, with 9 bases between. Here the CDR3 reads CSARDGGFEKLFF. The DNA of the CDR3 is TGCAGTGCTAGAGATGGTGGGTTTGAAAAACTGTTTTTT.

The V and J genes are TRBV6-5 and TRBJ1-2, with D possibly TRBD1 on 6 matching bases. V lost 3 bases and J 3 bases, leaving 14 bases between the germline ends. CDR1 is MNHEY and CDR2 is SVGAGI in the germline V gene. This CDR3 has 15 residues. The CDR3 protein is CASSYGGRLDYGYTF. The CDR3 DNA reads TGTGCCAGCAGTTATGGGGGGCGCTTGGACTATGGCTACACCTTC.

This clone was observed many times. The rearrangement joins TRBV5-1 to TRBJ1-1; a possible D gene is TRBD1 (5 bases). Germline V lookup: CDR1 SGHRS, CDR2 YFSETQ. This CDR3 comprises 14 residues. V lost 6 bases and J 3 bases, leaving 15 bases between the germline ends. CDR3 in amino acids: CASNLGGGYTEAFF. The CDR3 DNA follows: TGCGCCAGCAACCTCGGCGGGGGGTACACTGAAGCTTTCTTT.

There are many counts of this clone. The V gene is TRBV20-1, the J gene TRBJ1-1, with D hard to call. V lost 1 base and J lost 3, with 3 bases in between. The CDR3 runs to 11 residues. The germline V gene encodes CDR1 DFQATT and CDR2 SNEGSKA (reference sequence). In DNA, the CDR3 is TGCAGTGCTAGAGCTGACACTGAAGCTTTCTTT. It encodes CSARADTEAFF.